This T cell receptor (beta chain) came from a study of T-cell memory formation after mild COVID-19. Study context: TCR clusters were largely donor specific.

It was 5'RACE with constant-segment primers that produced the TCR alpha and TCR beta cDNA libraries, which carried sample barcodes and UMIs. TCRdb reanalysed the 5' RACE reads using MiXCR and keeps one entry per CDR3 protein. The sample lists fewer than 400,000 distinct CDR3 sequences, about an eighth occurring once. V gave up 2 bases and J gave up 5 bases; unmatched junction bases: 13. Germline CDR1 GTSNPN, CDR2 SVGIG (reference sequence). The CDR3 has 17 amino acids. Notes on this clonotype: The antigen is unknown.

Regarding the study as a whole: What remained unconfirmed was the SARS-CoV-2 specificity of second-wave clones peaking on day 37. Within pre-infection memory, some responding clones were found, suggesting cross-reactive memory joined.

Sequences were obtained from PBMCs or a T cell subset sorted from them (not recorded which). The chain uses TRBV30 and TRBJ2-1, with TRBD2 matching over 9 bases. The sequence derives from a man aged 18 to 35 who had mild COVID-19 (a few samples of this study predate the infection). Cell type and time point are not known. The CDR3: CAWSRGIGGRVHNEQFF. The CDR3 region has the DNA TGTGCCTGGAGTCGTGGGATTGGCGGGAGGGTCCACAATGAGCAGTTCTTC.